Shown below are 6 T cell receptor beta chains from a single sample sequenced in a study of CD8+CD57+ T cells in acquired aplastic anemia (dated by TCRdb to about 2018). Patients chosen for sequencing had shown expansion of CD8+CD57+ cells by flow cytometry. TCRdb records Illumina HiSeq 2000 as the sequencer. TCR beta VDJ combination and CDR3 sequence profiling used genomic DNA as the template. The public sequencing data were trimmed at Q25 with fastp and processed into clonotypes with MiXCR by TCRdb, which kept only in-frame beta chains. Rows merge per CDR3 protein into single entries with the most common DNA and genes. Across this sample there are roughly 280,000 distinct CDR3 sequences, with approximately 57% seen only once. Jointly, the top ten make up roughly 1.3% of the sample. Sequencing was carried out using sorted CD4+, CD8+, or CD8+CD57+ T cells (not recorded which) from PBMCs. These receptors all come from a human donor with aplastic anemia.

This clonotype was seen a few times. V gene TRBV20-1 combines with J gene TRBJ2-5, with 12 bases identical to TRBD2. Germline V gene lookup returns CDR1 DFQATT and CDR2 SNEGSKA (reference sequence). J gave up 6 bases and V 3 bases, and 5 bases lay outside the gene matches. The CDR3 loop spans 14 amino acids. CDR3 region: CSARRTSGGQTQYF. CDR3 DNA: TGCAGTGCTAGGCGAACTAGCGGGGGGCAGACCCAGTACTTC.

This clonotype was recorded once. The chain combines TRBV5-1 with TRBJ1-6; D gene ambiguous. The V and J ends lost 2 bases and 10 bases respectively, with 10 bases between them. This CDR3 comprises 13 residues. Germline V CDR1 and CDR2: SGHRS, YFSETQ. The DNA of the CDR3 is TGCGCCAGCAGCTTTCGGGTTGGGTCACCCCTCCACTTT. It codes for CASSFRVGSPLHF.

The gene calls are TRBV7-9 and TRBJ2-1; 14 bases match TRBD2. This CDR3 spans 16 amino acids. Germline trimming cut 6 bases from V and 6 bases from J; bases unmatched to any gene: 7. The V gene's germline CDR1 is SEHNR and CDR2 FQNEAQ (reference sequence). The CDR3 protein is CASSRLAGGQVNEQFF. CDR3 in DNA: TGTGCCAGCAGTCGACTAGCGGGAGGGCAAGTCAATGAGCAGTTCTTC.

This clonotype has a handful of counts. The chain uses TRBV29-1 and TRBJ1-1; TRBD1 agrees at 7 bases. The CDR3 is made up of 13 amino acids. V gave up 6 bases and J gave up 5 bases; unmatched junction bases: 9. Germline CDR1 is SQVTM and CDR2 is ANQGSEA. CDR3 region: CSVDTGDRTEAFF. CDR3 DNA sequence: TGCAGCGTGGATACAGGGGATAGGACTGAAGCTTTCTTT.

This clonotype was seen a handful of times. J is TRBJ2-7 and V is TRBV2; no reliable D call. The germline V and J ends were trimmed by 4 bases and 6 bases, with 10 bases remaining between them. The CDR3 is 12 residues long. Germline values: CDR1 SNHLY, CDR2 FYNNEI. CDR3 sequence (DNA): TGTGCCAGCAGTGTTATGAGTCGCGAGCAGTACTTC. Amino acid sequence: CASSVMSREQYF. The entire variable domain, with the rest obtained from reference TRBV2 and TRBJ2-7, is as follows: EPEVTQTPSHQVTQMGQEVILRCVPISNHLYFYWYRQILGQKVEFLVSFYNNEISEKSEIFDDQFSVERPDGSNFTLKIRSTKLEDSAMYFCASSVMSREQYFGPGTRLTVT.

In its sample, this clonotype was seen a few times. The J gene is TRBJ1-6, the V gene TRBV7-6; 10 nucleotides match TRBD1. The germline V gene encodes CDR1 SGHVS and CDR2 FNYEAQ. CDR3 length: 16 amino acids. The trim removed 5 bases at V and 10 bases at J, leaving 11 bases unmatched. The CDR3 nucleotides read TGTGCCAGCAGCGCCGTGACAGGGGGCGGGTGGTCACCCCTCCACTTT. It is translated as CASSAVTGGGWSPLHF.